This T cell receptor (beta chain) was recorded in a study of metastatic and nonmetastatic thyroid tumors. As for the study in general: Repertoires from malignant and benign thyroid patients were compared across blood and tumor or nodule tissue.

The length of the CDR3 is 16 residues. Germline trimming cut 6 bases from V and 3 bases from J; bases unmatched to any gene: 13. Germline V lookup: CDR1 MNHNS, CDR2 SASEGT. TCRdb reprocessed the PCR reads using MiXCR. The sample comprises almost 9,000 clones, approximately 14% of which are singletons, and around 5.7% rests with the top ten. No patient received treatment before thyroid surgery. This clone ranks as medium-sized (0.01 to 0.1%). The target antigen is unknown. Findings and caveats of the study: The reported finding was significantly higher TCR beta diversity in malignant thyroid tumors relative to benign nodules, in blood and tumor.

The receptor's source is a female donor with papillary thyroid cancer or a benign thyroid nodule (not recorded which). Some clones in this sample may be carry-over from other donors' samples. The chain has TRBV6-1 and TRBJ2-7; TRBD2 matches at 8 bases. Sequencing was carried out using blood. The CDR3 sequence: CASRVAGRGGSYEQYF. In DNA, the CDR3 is TGTGCCAGCAGGGTAGCGGGAAGGGGAGGAAGCTACGAGCAGTACTTC.